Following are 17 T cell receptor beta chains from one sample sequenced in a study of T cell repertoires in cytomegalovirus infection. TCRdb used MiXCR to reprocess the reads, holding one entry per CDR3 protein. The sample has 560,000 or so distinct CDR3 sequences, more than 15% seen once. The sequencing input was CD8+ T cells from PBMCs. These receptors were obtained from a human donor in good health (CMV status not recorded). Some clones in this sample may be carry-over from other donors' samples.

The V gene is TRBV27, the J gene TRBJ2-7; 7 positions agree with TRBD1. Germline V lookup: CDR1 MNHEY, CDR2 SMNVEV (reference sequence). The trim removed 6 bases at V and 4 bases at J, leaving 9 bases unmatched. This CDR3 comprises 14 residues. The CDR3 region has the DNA TGTGCCAGCAGCCGGGACAGTGATTGGTACGAGCAGTACTTC. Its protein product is CASSRDSDWYEQYF.

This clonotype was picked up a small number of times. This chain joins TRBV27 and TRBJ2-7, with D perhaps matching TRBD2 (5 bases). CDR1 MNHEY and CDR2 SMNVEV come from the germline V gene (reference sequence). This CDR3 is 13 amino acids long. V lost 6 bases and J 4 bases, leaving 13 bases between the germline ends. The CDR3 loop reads CASRATTAYEQYF. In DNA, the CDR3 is TGTGCCAGCAGAGCGACTACCGCGTACGAGCAGTACTTC.

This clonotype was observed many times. CDR3 sequence: CASSFDRAYEQYF. DNA for the CDR3: TGTGCCAGCAGCTTTGACAGGGCCTACGAGCAGTACTTC. The chain joins TRBV7-2 to TRBJ2-7, with 7 bases that match TRBD1. V shed 3 bases, J shed 2 bases, and the junction held 1 base outside the gene matches. CDR1 and CDR2 (germline): SGHTA, FQGNSA. The CDR3 loop spans 13 amino acids.

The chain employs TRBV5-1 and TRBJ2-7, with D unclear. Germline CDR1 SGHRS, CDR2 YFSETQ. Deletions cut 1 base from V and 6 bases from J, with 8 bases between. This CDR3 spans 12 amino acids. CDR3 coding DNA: TGCGCCAGCAGCTTGATGGGAACCGAGCAGTACTTC. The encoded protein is CASSLMGTEQYF.

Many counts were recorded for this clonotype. In DNA, the CDR3 is TGCGCCAGCAGCCAGGGGGGAGGGTTTAGCATCCATGAGCAGTTCTTC. Its translation: CASSQGGGFSIHEQFF. This chain uses TRBV4-1 with TRBJ2-1; 7 bases are a match to TRBD2. Germline V CDR1 and CDR2: MGHRA, YSYEKL. The CDR3 totals 16 residues. Germline trimming cut 3 bases from V and 8 bases from J; bases unmatched to any gene: 13.

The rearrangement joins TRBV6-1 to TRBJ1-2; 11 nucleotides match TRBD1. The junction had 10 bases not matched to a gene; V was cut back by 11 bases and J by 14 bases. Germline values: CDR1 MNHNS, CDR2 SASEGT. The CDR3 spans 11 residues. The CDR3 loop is CAGRTGGLGTF. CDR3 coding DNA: TGTGCCGGACGGACAGGGGGCCTCGGGACCTTC.

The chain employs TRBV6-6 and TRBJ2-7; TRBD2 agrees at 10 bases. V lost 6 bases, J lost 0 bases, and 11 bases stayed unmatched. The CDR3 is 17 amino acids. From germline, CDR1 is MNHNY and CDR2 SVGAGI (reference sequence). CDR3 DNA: TGTGCCAGCAGCCTCGGCTGGGCTAGCGGGAGCTCCTACGAGCAGTACTTC. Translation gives CASSLGWASGSSYEQYF.

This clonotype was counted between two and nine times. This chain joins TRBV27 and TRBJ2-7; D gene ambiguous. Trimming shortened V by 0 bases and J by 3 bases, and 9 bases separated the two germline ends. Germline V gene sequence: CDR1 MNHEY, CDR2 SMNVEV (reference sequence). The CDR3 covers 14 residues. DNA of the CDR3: TGTGCCAGCAGTTTATCGGCCTTCTACTACGAGCAGTACTTC. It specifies CASSLSAFYYEQYF.

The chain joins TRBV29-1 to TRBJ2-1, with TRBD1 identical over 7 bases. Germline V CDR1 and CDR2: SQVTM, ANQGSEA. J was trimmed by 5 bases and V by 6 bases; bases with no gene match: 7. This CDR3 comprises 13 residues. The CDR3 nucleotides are TGCAGCGTGGAAAACAGGGGCCACAATGAGCAGTTCTTC. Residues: CSVENRGHNEQFF.

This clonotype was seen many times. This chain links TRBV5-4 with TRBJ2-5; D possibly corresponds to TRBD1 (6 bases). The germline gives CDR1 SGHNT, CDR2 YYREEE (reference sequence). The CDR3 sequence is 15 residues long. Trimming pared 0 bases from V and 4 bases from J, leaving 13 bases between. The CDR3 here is CASSLGPQGAETQYF. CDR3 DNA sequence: TGTGCCAGCAGCTTGGGACCACAGGGAGCAGAGACCCAGTACTTC. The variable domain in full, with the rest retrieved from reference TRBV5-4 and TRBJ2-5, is ETGVTQSPTHLIKTRGQQVTLRCSSQSGHNTVSWYQQALGQGPQFIFQYYREEENGRGNFPPRFSGLQFPNYSSELNVNALELDDSALYLCASSLGPQGAETQYFGPGTRLLVL.

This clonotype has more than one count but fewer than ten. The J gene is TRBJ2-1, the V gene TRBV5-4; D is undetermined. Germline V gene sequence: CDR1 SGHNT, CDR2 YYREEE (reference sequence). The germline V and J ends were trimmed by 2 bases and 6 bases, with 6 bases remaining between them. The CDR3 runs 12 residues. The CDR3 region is CASSFMGNEQFF. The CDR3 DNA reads TGTGCCAGCAGCTTTATGGGCAATGAGCAGTTCTTC.

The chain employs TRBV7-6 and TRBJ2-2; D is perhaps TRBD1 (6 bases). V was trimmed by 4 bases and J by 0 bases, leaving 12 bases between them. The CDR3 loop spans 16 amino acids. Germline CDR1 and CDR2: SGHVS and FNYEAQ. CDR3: CASSSPGHTNTGELFF. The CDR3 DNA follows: TGTGCCAGCAGCTCTCCGGGACATACGAACACCGGGGAGCTGTTTTTT. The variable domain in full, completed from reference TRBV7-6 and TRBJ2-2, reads GAGVSQSPRYKVTKRGQDVALRCDPISGHVSLYWYRQALGQGPEFLTYFNYEAQQDKSGLPNDRFSAERPEGSISTLTIQRTEQRDSAMYRCASSSPGHTNTGELFFGEGSRLTVL.

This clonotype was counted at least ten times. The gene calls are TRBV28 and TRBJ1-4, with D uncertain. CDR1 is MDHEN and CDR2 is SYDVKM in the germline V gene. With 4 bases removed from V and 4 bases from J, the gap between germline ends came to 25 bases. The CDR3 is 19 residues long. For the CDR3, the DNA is TGTGCCAGCAGTTCCCCTCCATTGGGTCGCCGAACCTATAATGAAAAACTGTTTTTT. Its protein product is CASSSPPLGRRTYNEKLFF.

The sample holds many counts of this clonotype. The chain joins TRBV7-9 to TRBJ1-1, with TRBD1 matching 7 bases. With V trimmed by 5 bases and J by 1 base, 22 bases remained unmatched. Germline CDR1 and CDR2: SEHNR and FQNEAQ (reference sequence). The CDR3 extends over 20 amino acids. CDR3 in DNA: TGTGCCAGCAGCCCCTCATGGGATAAGGGGGCTTTCACCCCGAACACTGAAGCTTTCTTT. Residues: CASSPSWDKGAFTPNTEAFF.

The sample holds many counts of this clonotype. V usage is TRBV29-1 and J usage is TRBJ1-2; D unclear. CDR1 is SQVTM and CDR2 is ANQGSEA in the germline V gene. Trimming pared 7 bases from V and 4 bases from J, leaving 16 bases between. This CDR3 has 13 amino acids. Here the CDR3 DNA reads TGCAGCGCCGTACTAATTGGAGGCTATGGCTACACCTTC. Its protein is CSAVLIGGYGYTF. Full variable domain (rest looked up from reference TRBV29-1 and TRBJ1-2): SAVISQKPSRDICQRGTSLTIQCQVDSQVTMMFWYRQQPGQSLTLIATANQGSEATYESGFVIDKFPISRPNLTFSTLTVSNMSPEDSSIYLCSAVLIGGYGYTFGSGTRLTVV.

The DNA for the CDR3 is TGTGCCAGCAGCCAAGAGATCCTTTCGACAGGGGAAGGCTACACCTTC. It codes for CASSQEILSTGEGYTF. V and J are TRBV3-1 and TRBJ1-2, with 8 bases aligning to TRBD1. Germline V CDR1 and CDR2: LGHDT, YNNKEL (reference sequence). The CDR3 covers 16 residues. Losses at the gene ends were 0 bases for V and 8 bases for J; bases not matched to a gene: 11. The full variable domain, rest sourced from reference TRBV3-1 and TRBJ1-2, is DTAVSQTPKYLVTQMGNDKSIKCEQNLGHDTMYWYKQDSKKFLKIMFSYNNKELIINETVPNRFSPKSPDKAHLNLHINSLELGDSAVYFCASSQEILSTGEGYTFGSGTRLTVV.

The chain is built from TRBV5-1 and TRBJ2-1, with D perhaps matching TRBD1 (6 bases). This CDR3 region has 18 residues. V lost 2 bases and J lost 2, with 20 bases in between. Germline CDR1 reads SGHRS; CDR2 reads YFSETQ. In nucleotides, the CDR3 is TGCGCCAGCAGCTTCTATTCCGGACAGCCTATCCCCTACAATGAGCAGTTCTTC. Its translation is CASSFYSGQPIPYNEQFF.